A selection of T cell receptor beta chains follows, all from one sample in a study of blood T cell repertoires in COVID-19. TCRdb keeps only in-frame clones here, not all; method: immunoSEQ multiplex PCR. This table holds 150,000 to 200,000 clones, about 81% found once. The sequenced material came from peripheral blood. The receptors were gathered from a human donor in a cohort sampled during active COVID-19. CDR3s include the opening cysteine and the closing phenylalanine or tryptophan. Fields, in order: CDR3 protein, CDR3 DNA, J gene, clone size, D gene, V gene. The D gene is left open where the match is weak. For some rows the clone size is stated as once, few or many, or as a class when expanded; others skip it.

cdr3_aa: CASSPVRGQNSYEQYF
cdr3_nt: TGCGCCAGCAGTCCAGTACGTGGGCAGAACTCCTACGAGCAGTACTTC
j_call: TRBJ2-7
clone_size: .
d_call: .
v_call: TRBV4-1

cdr3_aa: CASSFGSGPGTEAFF
cdr3_nt: TGCGCCAGCAGCTTCGGCAGCGGGCCAGGCACTGAAGCTTTCTTT
j_call: TRBJ1-1
clone_size: few
d_call: .
v_call: TRBV5-1

cdr3_aa: CASSVENSGGYNEQFF
cdr3_nt: TGTGCCAGCAGCGTAGAAAATAGCGGGGGGTACAATGAGCAGTTCTTC
j_call: TRBJ2-1
clone_size: .
d_call: TRBD2
v_call: TRBV9

cdr3_aa: CASSQAGSRADTQYF
cdr3_nt: TGTGCCAGCAGCCAGGCGGGAAGTAGGGCAGATACGCAGTATTTT
j_call: TRBJ2-3
clone_size: once
d_call: .
v_call: TRBV3-1/TRBV3-2

cdr3_aa: CASRQTSGSYYEQYF
cdr3_nt: TGTGCCAGCAGGCAGACTAGCGGGAGCTACTACGAGCAGTACTTC
j_call: TRBJ2-7
clone_size: .
d_call: TRBD2
v_call: TRBV6-5

cdr3_aa: CASTIQGAGYGYTF
cdr3_nt: TGTGCCAGCACCATACAGGGGGCAGGCTATGGCTACACCTTC
j_call: TRBJ1-2
clone_size: .
d_call: TRBD1
v_call: TRBV6-5

cdr3_aa: CASQFSGSYGQYF
cdr3_nt: TGCGCCAGCCAGTTTAGCGGGAGCTACGGGCAGTACTTC
j_call: TRBJ2-7
clone_size: .
d_call: TRBD2
v_call: TRBV10-1

cdr3_aa: CASRLAGANEQFF
cdr3_nt: TGCGCCAGCCGACTAGCGGGAGCCAATGAGCAGTTCTTC
j_call: TRBJ2-1
clone_size: .
d_call: TRBD2
v_call: TRBV5-1

cdr3_aa: CASSAQVWTEAFF
cdr3_nt: TGTGCCAGCAGTGCACAGGTATGGACTGAAGCTTTCTTT
j_call: TRBJ1-1
clone_size: .
d_call: .
v_call: TRBV27

cdr3_aa: CASSIRTANSPLHF
cdr3_nt: TGTGCCAGTAGTATCCGGACAGCTAATTCACCCCTCCACTTT
j_call: TRBJ1-6
clone_size: .
d_call: .
v_call: TRBV19

cdr3_aa: CASSLGGSQEKLFF
cdr3_nt: TGTGCCAGCAGCTTGGGGGGCTCACAGGAAAAACTGTTTTTT
j_call: TRBJ1-4
clone_size: .
d_call: .
v_call: TRBV5-8

cdr3_aa: CASFLGGLAGPNEQFF
cdr3_nt: TGTGCCTCGTTCTTGGGGGGGCTAGCGGGACCAAATGAGCAGTTCTTC
j_call: TRBJ2-1
clone_size: once
d_call: TRBD2
v_call: TRBV5-5

cdr3_aa: CASSQGLAGINDEQFF
cdr3_nt: TGCGCCAGCAGCCAAGGACTAGCGGGTATCAACGATGAGCAGTTCTTC
j_call: TRBJ2-1
clone_size: .
d_call: TRBD2
v_call: TRBV4-3

cdr3_aa: CASSLAWRGAVGDIQYF
cdr3_nt: TGTGCCAGCAGCTTAGCGTGGCGGGGGGCAGTGGGGGACATTCAGTACTTC
j_call: TRBJ2-4
clone_size: .
d_call: TRBD2
v_call: TRBV7-2